This TCR beta chain was obtained from a study of cytomegalovirus exposure and HLA in healthy donors. PCR primers comprised 60 Vbeta and 13 Jbeta primers. This table comes from immunoSEQ multiplex PCR, and its TCRdb copy is limited to in-frame clones, with some not included. The sample holds 130,000 to 150,000 clones. Turning to this clone: Within the sample, other DNA sequences also encode this same CDR3.

The sequenced sample consisted of PBMCs. The TCR comes from a man aged 35-49 years in good health and CMV-seronegative.

CDR3 bases: TGTGCCAGTAGTATAATCGGTTTGGACAGGGGGCGAGGTGGCTACACCTTC. Translated, it gives CASSIIGLDRGRGGYTF. The genes are TRBV19 and TRBJ1-2, with 11 bases lining up with TRBD1. Trimming at V came to 2 bases and at J to 7 bases, leaving 12 bases not matched to a gene. This CDR3 spans 17 amino acids. Germline assignment: CDR1 LNHDA and CDR2 SQIVND (reference sequence).